The subject of this entry is one T cell receptor (beta chain). No antigen is known for it. This sample is drawn from a study of beta chain features in type 1 diabetes. Expressed TCRB transcripts were sequenced, since all the RNA that had been isolated was reverse transcribed. Profiling relied on immunoSEQ multiplex PCR, and the TCRdb table lists in-frame clones only, not all of them. This sample yields 600,000 to 700,000 clones, of which roughly 13% are seen a single time; less than 0.025% belongs to the top ten. Per the germline V gene, CDR1 is MDHEN and CDR2 is SYDVKM. The CDR3 length is 12 residues. Trimming pared 8 bases from V and 4 bases from J, leaving 11 bases between. Whole-study results and caveats: Significant though moderate, a shortening of TCRB CDR3s appeared in all four CD4+ subsets of Type 1 diabetes patients.

Sequencing was carried out using naive CD4+ T cells from blood. The clonotype comes from a man younger than 35 with type 1 diabetes. The J gene is TRBJ2-5, the V gene TRBV28; possibly TRBD1 for D (6 bases). CDR3 residues: CASLTGRETQYF. CDR3 sequence (DNA): TGTGCCAGCCTAACAGGGCGAGAGACCCAGTACTTC.